A single TCR beta chain is shown here with its context. A few counts support this clone. Its antigen is currently not known. One base away there is no much larger clone; base qualities are not given. This entry is derived from a study of beta chain features in type 1 diabetes (dated by TCRdb to the late 2010s). Study-wide context: No differences in mean age, gender distribution, total cell number or subset yield were found between patients and healthy donors. A total of some 110 million sorted cells were examined across all samples, and a strong correlation was observed between cell number per subset and RNA yield. In the study, TCRB repertoires of sorted circulating CD4+ T cell subsets from recently diagnosed type 1 diabetes patients were compared with those of matched healthy donors. Whereas all 30 or so donors provided naive and central memory subsets, regulatory and stem cell-like memory subsets were isolated from just 8 patients and roughly 8 healthy donors. Broad study findings and their caveats: Fewer insertions and more nucleotide deletions at VDJ recombination sites were observed in patients with type 1 diabetes, implying thymic rearrangement abnormalities. HLA sub-analyses involved small numbers of individuals, so any influence of HLA type on TCRB rearrangement remained unresolved. In all four CD4+ subsets, TCRB CDR3 length was moderately but significantly shorter in type 1 diabetes patients. Shorter templates might be favored by PCR, yet because patient and control samples were amplified and corrected together, any such skew would affect both groups equally. Because cDNA rather than genomic DNA was sequenced, highly expressing activated cells could have been over-represented, although no difference in activation and CD3 levels was found between groups. Naive, central memory and regulatory TCRB repertoires appeared more similar among patients than among healthy donors.

The entire isolated RNA was reverse transcribed using the High Capacity cDNA Reverse Transcription Kit, and thus expressed TCRB transcripts were sequenced. Naive, central memory and regulatory T cell samples underwent deep immunoSEQ sequencing, averaging around 3.9 million total reads per sample. Sorted cells were lysed in RLT buffer, and RNA was extracted using DNase-treated RNeasy Micro or Mini kits according to cell number. Each cell subset was processed on its own to prevent cross-contamination, while patient and healthy donor samples were processed together. Using the immunoSEQ multiplex PCR, TCRB sequences were amplified from cDNA into 87-bp fragments spanning the CDR3 region. Sequencing of the amplicons was done on the Illumina HiSeq platform. On the authors' methods: Synthetic template baselines were used to correct PCR bias computationally, reads within Hamming distance 2 were collapsed, and singletons that could not be merged were discarded. By aligning reads against IMGT, V, D and J genes, CDR3 length, and insertions or deletions at six rearrangement sites were assigned. Within each subset, clonotype counts were normalized to sorted cell number, and only after that were true diversity and Gini coefficients computed with the tcR R package. The overlap coefficient, calculated on TCRB nucleotide sequences, was used to quantify repertoire sharing. Out-of-frame TCRB sequences from naive cells were analyzed to stand in for the pre-selection repertoire. What TCRdb holds here is the immuneACCESS table cut down to in-frame rearrangements. Part of the clones is not present; checked against another copy, under half of the missing clones reflect an unresolved V gene, and the others are unexplained. V and J calls and clone size are copied from that table; D and trimming were computed from the DNA. Present in this sample are some 150,000 clones, around 9.3% of which were seen just once. The ten largest make up under 1.5% of the sample.

The germline V gene supplies CDR1 SGHTA and CDR2 FQGTGA. Reading from cysteine to phenylalanine, the CDR3 counts 15 amino acids. Left in the record is the CDR3 DNA by itself, 45 bases read in frame from the first base. V lost 5 bases and J lost 0 bases; the stretch between them is 14 bases long. Each donor gave one peripheral blood draw, about 110 mL on average, collected into heparinised tubes. A BD FACSAria II was used to sort naive, central memory, regulatory and stem cell-like memory CD4+ T cells with a panel that included CD45RO, CCR7, CD25, CD127, CD95 and CD27. A purity above 98% was achieved for all sorted populations. PBMCs were isolated immediately by Lymphoprep density gradient centrifugation and stained directly without culture. To minimize batch effects, samples were stained and sorted in pairs, one healthy donor with one patient per experiment.

The source is a young man in good health. The chain was built from TRBV7-3 and TRBJ2-7, and TRBD1 may be the D gene, going by 5 matching bases. Input material: naive CD4+ T cells from blood. In light of the paper, this sample's cell subset or site label describes: true naive CD4+ T cells. The CDR3 here reads CASSPNPDSSYEQYF. The DNA reads TGTGCCAGCAGCCCAAACCCCGACAGCTCCTACGAGCAGTACTTC.